This passage covers 24 T cell receptor beta chains from one sample sequenced in a study of blood T cells in healthy people across ages. Sample-barcoded 5' priming and a J-beta primer mix drove a second PCR of roughly 7 to 11 cycles. TCRdb recomputed calls from the 5' RACE reads with MiXCR, one row per CDR3 protein. This sample has over a million distinct CDR3 sequences, with around 59% found just once. The sample taken for sequencing was blood. All receptors derive from a man in his late teens or twenties in good health.

V is TRBV9 and J is TRBJ2-7, with TRBD2 as a possible D gene (5 bases). Germline CDR1 is SGDLS and CDR2 is YYNGEE. The V and J ends lost 1 base and 6 bases respectively, with 14 bases between them. The length of the CDR3 is 14 residues. The CDR3 sequence is CASSVSEGAGEQYF. DNA for the CDR3: TGTGCCAGCAGCGTAAGTGAGGGAGCTGGCGAGCAGTACTTC.

The V gene is TRBV4-3, the J gene TRBJ2-5; 9 bases fit TRBD2. Germline lookup yields CDR1 LGHNA and CDR2 YSLEER. V shed 4 bases and J 11 bases; nucleotides not matched to a gene: 14. The CDR3 length is 15 residues. The CDR3 coding sequence is TGCGCCAGCAGCCCCGTGGTAGGACTAGCGTGGGAGCAGTACTTC. This encodes CASSPVVGLAWEQYF.

The chain combines TRBV29-1 with TRBJ2-3; 8 nucleotides align to TRBD2. The V segment lost 3 bases and the J segment 1 base; nucleotides outside the gene matches: 3. Germline CDR1 SQVTM, CDR2 ANQGSEA. This CDR3 comprises 14 residues. The CDR3 sequence is CSVDSGGGTDTQYF. The CDR3, as DNA: TGCAGCGTTGACAGCGGGGGAGGCACAGATACGCAGTATTTT.

The genes are TRBV9 and TRBJ1-4, with D perhaps TRBD1 (6 bases). CDR1 is SGDLS, CDR2 YYNGEE, per germline. The CDR3 spans 15 residues. V was clipped by 3 bases and J by 2 bases, with 11 bases between them. CDR3 in DNA: TGTGCCAGCAGCGGTTGGGACACCACTAATGAAAAACTGTTTTTT. This sequence encodes CASSGWDTTNEKLFF.

This sequence joins TRBV7-6 and TRBJ2-2; no firm D call. V shed 1 base and J shed 5 bases, with 11 bases lying between them. CDR1 and CDR2 (germline): SGHVS, FNYEAQ. The CDR3 consists of 15 residues. The CDR3 DNA sequence: TGTGCCAGCAGCTTAGAGGCGTTGGAGACCGGGGAGCTGTTTTTT. This sequence encodes CASSLEALETGELFF.

V and J are TRBV27 and TRBJ2-5; a weak D match, TRBD2 (5 bases). The CDR3 is 13 amino acids. Germline V lookup: CDR1 MNHEY, CDR2 SMNVEV (reference sequence). Trimming stripped 5 bases from V and 7 bases from J, with 14 bases between. In nucleotides, the CDR3 is TGTGCCAGCAGTAGTGGTCCCCGGGGGACCCAGTACTTC. This translates into CASSSGPRGTQYF.

This clonotype came up a few times. The V gene is TRBV5-1, the J gene TRBJ1-2, with D uncertain. Trimming shortened V by 3 bases and J by 0 bases, and 12 bases separated the two germline ends. The CDR3 runs to 15 residues. Germline V gene data show CDR1 as SGHRS and CDR2 as YFSETQ. Here the CDR3 DNA reads TGCGCCAGCAGCTCTGGCGGCGGAACTAACTATGGCTACACCTTC. Its protein is CASSSGGGTNYGYTF. Complete variable domain (other parts from reference TRBV5-1 and TRBJ1-2): KAGVTQTPRYLIKTRGQQVTLSCSPISGHRSVSWYQQTPGQGLQFLFEYFSETQRNKGNFPGRFSGRQFSNSRSEMNVSTLELGDSALYLCASSSGGGTNYGYTFGSGTRLTVV.

DNA of the CDR3: TGTGCCAGCAGCTCCGACCGGGACCTTGGGGAAAAACTGTTTTTT. Its translation is CASSSDRDLGEKLFF. This chain joins TRBV7-9 and TRBJ1-4; tentative D call: TRBD1 (5 bases). V lost 4 bases and J 8 bases, leaving 17 bases between the germline ends. CDR3 length equals 15 residues. Germline-derived CDR1 and CDR2 are SEHNR and FQNEAQ (reference sequence).

In its sample, this clonotype was seen once. The chain links TRBV27 to TRBJ2-6, with D tentatively TRBD1 (6 bases). Germline V gives CDR1 MNHEY, CDR2 SMNVEV (reference sequence). The CDR3 runs 16 residues. V lost 1 base and J lost 3, with 10 bases in between. As DNA, the CDR3 is TGTGCCAGCAGTTTATTTTGGGGGCGTGGGGCCAACGTCCTGACTTTC. The encoded protein is CASSLFWGRGANVLTF.

V is TRBV10-3 and J is TRBJ2-1, with a tentative D call TRBD2 (5 bases). The CDR3 contains 14 residues. Trimming shortened V by 6 bases and J by 3 bases, and 12 bases separated the two germline ends. The germline V gene encodes CDR1 ENHRY and CDR2 SYGVKD. The chain's CDR3 is CAIRTLGSYNEQFF. The CDR3 DNA follows: TGTGCCATCAGAACACTAGGTAGCTACAATGAGCAGTTCTTC.

This chain links TRBV28 with TRBJ2-7, with D possibly being TRBD1 (5 bases). V was shortened by 7 bases and J by 1 base, with 20 bases between the two germline ends. There are 16 residues in the CDR3. The V gene's germline CDR1 is MDHEN and CDR2 SYDVKM. CDR3 protein: CASIREETAGSYEQYF. CDR3 DNA: TGTGCCAGCATCAGAGAAGAGACAGCCGGTTCCTACGAGCAGTACTTC.

This clonotype was seen only a few times. The V call is TRBV4-1, the J call TRBJ2-7; TRBD1 might be the D (6 bases). The V end lost 4 bases, the J end lost 1 base, and 23 bases lay between the germline ends. This CDR3 contains 18 residues. Germline V lookup: CDR1 MGHRA, CDR2 YSYEKL. This CDR3 reads CASSLQLRDIPLSYEQYF. CDR3 coding DNA: TGCGCCAGCAGCCTCCAGCTTCGGGACATCCCACTATCCTACGAGCAGTACTTC.

The chain has TRBV20-1 and TRBJ2-1; D remains unclear. The DNA end favors TRBJ2-7, so the J call may be wrong. Germline V gene sequence: CDR1 DFQATT, CDR2 SNEGSKA (reference sequence). The CDR3 has 15 amino acids. The CDR3 DNA reads TGCAGTGCTCCCGGTGTTATGGACCACTACAATGAGCAGTACTTC. Its translation is CSAPGVMDHYNEQYF.

This clonotype occurred a few times. V gene TRBV20-1 combines with J gene TRBJ2-3; unclear D gene. This CDR3 comprises 16 residues. The V gene lost 0 bases and the J gene lost 2 bases, with 15 bases spanning the gap. Germline CDR1 DFQATT, CDR2 SNEGSKA (reference sequence). The CDR3 DNA follows: TGCAGTGCTAGAGAGCGCATAGATAAAGTCACAGATACGCAGTATTTT. Its protein product is CSARERIDKVTDTQYF.

The chain has TRBV9 and TRBJ2-1; 9 nucleotides align to TRBD2. V was clipped by 4 bases and J by 1 base; unmatched bases: 21. CDR3 size: 21 residues. Germline lookup yields CDR1 SGDLS and CDR2 YYNGEE. The CDR3 is CASSPSLSGSGRYPSYNEQFF. The DNA of the CDR3 is TGTGCCAGCAGCCCTTCCCTAAGCGGGAGCGGGAGGTACCCATCCTACAATGAGCAGTTCTTC.

The V gene is TRBV15, the J gene TRBJ2-3; maybe TRBD1 (6 bases). Trimming took 0 bases from V and 2 from J, leaving 9 bases between them. This CDR3 has 15 residues. Per germline, CDR1 LNHNV and CDR2 YYDKDF (reference sequence). The DNA for the CDR3 is TGTGCCACCAGCAGAGATGGGGACAACACAGATACGCAGTATTTT. Amino acid sequence: CATSRDGDNTDTQYF.

The rearrangement uses TRBV2 and TRBJ2-1, with D perhaps matching TRBD2 (6 bases). This CDR3 spans 15 amino acids. V was clipped by 5 bases and J by 1 base, with 12 bases between them. Looked up from germline, CDR1 is SNHLY and CDR2 is FYNNEI. In nucleotides, the CDR3 is TGTGCCAGCAGTCGGAGGGTAGTATCCTACAATGAGCAGTTCTTC. As protein: CASSRRVVSYNEQFF.

This chain joins TRBV4-1 and TRBJ1-6; perhaps TRBD1 as D (5 bases). Looked up from germline, CDR1 is MGHRA and CDR2 is YSYEKL. The CDR3 is 16 amino acids. Trimming left V 8 bases short and J 0 bases short, with 14 bases between. In DNA, the CDR3 is TGCGCCAGCGAAGCGGGGGGAAGCTCCTATAATTCACCCCTCCACTTT. Translation gives CASEAGGSSYNSPLHF.

This chain joins TRBV7-2 and TRBJ2-7, with 7 bases that match TRBD1. The germline CDR1 and CDR2 sequences are SGHTA and FQGNSA. CDR3 size: 14 residues. With V trimmed by 6 bases and J by 2 bases, 7 bases remained unmatched. CDR3 protein: CASSEDRLPYEQYF. CDR3 sequence (DNA): TGTGCCAGCAGTGAGGACAGGCTTCCCTACGAGCAGTACTTC.

This rearrangement joins TRBV7-9 to TRBJ1-1; the D is unclear. Germline CDR1 and CDR2: SEHNR and FQNEAQ (reference sequence). The CDR3 is 14 residues long. Trimming took 7 bases from V and 4 from J, leaving 16 bases between them. The CDR3 sequence is CASNPHGEGTEAFF. The CDR3 DNA follows: TGTGCCAGCAACCCTCACGGTGAGGGCACTGAAGCTTTCTTT.

The sample holds a few counts of this clonotype. V and J are TRBV20-1 and TRBJ2-5, with D tentatively TRBD1 (5 bases). The last part of the DNA fits TRBJ2-7 better; the J call may be wrong. The germline V gene encodes CDR1 DFQATT and CDR2 SNEGSKA (reference sequence). There are 15 residues in the CDR3. In DNA, the CDR3 is TGCAGTGCTAGAGTTCAGGGCCGAGTAGGGTACGAGCAGTACTTC. This gives the protein CSARVQGRVGYEQYF.

This clonotype has more than one count but fewer than ten. The rearrangement joins TRBV20-1 to TRBJ1-2; D is undetermined. In germline, CDR1 is DFQATT, CDR2 SNEGSKA (reference sequence). Trimming took off 3 bases at V and 0 bases at J, with 11 bases between the two ends. This CDR3 comprises 14 residues. CDR3 in amino acids: CSASLVRTNYGYTF. CDR3 DNA sequence: TGCAGTGCTAGTCTGGTCAGAACTAACTATGGCTACACCTTC.

This clonotype was recorded only once. This chain links TRBV20-1 with TRBJ2-3, with D tentatively TRBD2 (5 bases). V lost 6 bases and J 4 bases, leaving 20 bases between the germline ends. Looked up from germline, CDR1 is DFQATT and CDR2 is SNEGSKA (reference sequence). The CDR3 totals 15 residues. DNA of the CDR3: TGCAGTGCCGTGGGAGTAATGTTTTATGCAGATACGCAGTATTTT. Its translation is CSAVGVMFYADTQYF.

About this clonotype itself: One end of the junction varies from germline; a read error may be responsible. The J gene is TRBJ2-2, the V gene TRBV3-1; 14 nucleotides agree with TRBD2. Germline CDR1 LGHDT, CDR2 YNNKEL (reference sequence). CDR3 length equals 13 residues. This chain's CDR3 is CASSQGTSGSLFF. The CDR3 DNA is TGTGCCAGCAGTCAAGGGACTAGCGGGAGCCTGTTTTTT.